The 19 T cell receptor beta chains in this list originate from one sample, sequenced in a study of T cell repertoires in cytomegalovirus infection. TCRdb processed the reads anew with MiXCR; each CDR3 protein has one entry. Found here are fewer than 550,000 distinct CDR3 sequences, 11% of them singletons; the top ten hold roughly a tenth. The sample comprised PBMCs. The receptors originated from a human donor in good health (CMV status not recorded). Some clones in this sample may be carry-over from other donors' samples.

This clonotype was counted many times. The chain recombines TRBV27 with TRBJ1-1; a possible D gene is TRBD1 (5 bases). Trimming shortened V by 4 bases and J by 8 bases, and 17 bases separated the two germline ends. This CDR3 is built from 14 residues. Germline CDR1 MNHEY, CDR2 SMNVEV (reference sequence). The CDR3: CASSYRWGGLEAFF. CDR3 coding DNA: TGTGCCAGCAGTTACCGGTGGGGGGGGTTGGAAGCTTTCTTT.

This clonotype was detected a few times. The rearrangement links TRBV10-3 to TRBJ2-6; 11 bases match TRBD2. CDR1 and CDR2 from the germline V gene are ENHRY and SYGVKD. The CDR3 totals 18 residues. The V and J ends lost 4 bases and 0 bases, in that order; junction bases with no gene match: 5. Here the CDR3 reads CAISVLSGRDSGANVLTF. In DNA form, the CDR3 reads TGTGCCATCAGTGTCCTTAGCGGGAGGGACTCTGGGGCCAACGTCCTGACTTTC.

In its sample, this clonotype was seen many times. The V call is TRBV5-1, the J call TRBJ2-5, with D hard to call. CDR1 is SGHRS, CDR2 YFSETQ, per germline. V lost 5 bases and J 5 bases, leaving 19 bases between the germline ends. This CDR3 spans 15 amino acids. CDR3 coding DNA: TGCGCCAGCAGATCGGAGAGTAGGACGCTGGAGACCCAGTACTTC. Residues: CASRSESRTLETQYF.

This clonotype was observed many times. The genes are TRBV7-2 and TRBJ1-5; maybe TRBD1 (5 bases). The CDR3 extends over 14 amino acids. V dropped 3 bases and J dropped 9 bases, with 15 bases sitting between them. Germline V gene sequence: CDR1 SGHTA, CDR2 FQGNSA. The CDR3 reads CASSFSRELLPQHF. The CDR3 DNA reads TGTGCCAGCAGCTTTTCCAGGGAGCTTCTGCCCCAGCATTTT.

The CDR3 sequence is CASSPISQGTDTQYF. Here the CDR3 DNA reads TGCGCCAGCAGCCCAATTTCTCAGGGAACAGATACGCAGTATTTT. The chain carries TRBV5-1 and TRBJ2-3; a possible D gene is TRBD1 (5 bases). Germline loops: CDR1 SGHRS, CDR2 YFSETQ. The CDR3 has 15 residues. V gave up 4 bases and J gave up 3 bases, with 15 bases separating them.

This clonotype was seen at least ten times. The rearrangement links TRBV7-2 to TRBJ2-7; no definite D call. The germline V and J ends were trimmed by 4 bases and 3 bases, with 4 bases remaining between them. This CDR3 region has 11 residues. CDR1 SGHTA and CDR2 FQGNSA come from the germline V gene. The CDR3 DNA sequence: TGTGCCAGCAGCTCGGTCTACGAGCAGTACTTC. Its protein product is CASSSVYEQYF.

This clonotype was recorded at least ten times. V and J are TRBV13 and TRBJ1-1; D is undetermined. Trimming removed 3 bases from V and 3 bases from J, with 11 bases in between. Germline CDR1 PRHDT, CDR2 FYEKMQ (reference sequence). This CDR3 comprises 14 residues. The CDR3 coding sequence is TGTGCCAGCAGCTTGGGTGGGCGTTACACTGAAGCTTTCTTT. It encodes CASSLGGRYTEAFF.

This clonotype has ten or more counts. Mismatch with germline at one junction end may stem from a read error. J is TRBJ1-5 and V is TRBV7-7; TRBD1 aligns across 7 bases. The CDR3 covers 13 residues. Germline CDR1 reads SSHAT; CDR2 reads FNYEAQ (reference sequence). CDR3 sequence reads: CASSRDRDQPQHF. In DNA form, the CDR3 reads TGTGCTAGCAGCCGTGACAGGGACCAGCCCCAGCATTTT. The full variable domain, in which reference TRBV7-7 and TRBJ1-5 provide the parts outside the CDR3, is GAGVSQSPRYKVTKRGQDVTLRCDPISSHATLYWYQQALGQGPEFLTYFNYEAQPDKSGLPSDRFSAERPEGSISTLTIQRTEQRDSAMYRCASSRDRDQPQHFGDGTRLSIL.

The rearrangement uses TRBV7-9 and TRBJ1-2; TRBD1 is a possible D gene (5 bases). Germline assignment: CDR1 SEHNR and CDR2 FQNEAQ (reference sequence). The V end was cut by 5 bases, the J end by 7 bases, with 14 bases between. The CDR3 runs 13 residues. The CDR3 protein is CASSGEGLGGYTF. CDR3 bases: TGTGCCAGCAGCGGCGAGGGGTTGGGTGGCTACACCTTC.

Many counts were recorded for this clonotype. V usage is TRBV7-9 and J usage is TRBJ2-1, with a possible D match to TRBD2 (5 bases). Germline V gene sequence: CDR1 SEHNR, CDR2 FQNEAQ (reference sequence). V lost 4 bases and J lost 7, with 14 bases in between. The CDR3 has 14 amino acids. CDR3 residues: CASSYPTRKNEQFF. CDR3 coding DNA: TGTGCCAGCAGCTACCCCACTAGGAAGAATGAGCAGTTCTTC.

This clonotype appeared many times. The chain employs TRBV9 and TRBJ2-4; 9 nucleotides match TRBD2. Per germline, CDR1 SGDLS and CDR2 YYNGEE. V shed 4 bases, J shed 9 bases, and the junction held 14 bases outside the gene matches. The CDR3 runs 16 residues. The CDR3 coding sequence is TGTGCCAGCAGCCCAGCGGGGGGCCTCAGGGAGGGCATTCAGTACTTC. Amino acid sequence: CASSPAGGLREGIQYF.

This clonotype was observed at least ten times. Here the CDR3 reads CASSPGPDRGHEKLFF. CDR3 in DNA: TGTGCCAGCAGCCCCGGACCCGACAGGGGGCATGAAAAACTGTTTTTT. J is TRBJ1-4 and V is TRBV5-4; TRBD1 matches at 10 bases. Germline CDR1 SGHNT, CDR2 YYREEE (reference sequence). With 4 bases clipped from V and 6 bases from J, the junction kept 9 bases outside the gene matches. The CDR3 covers 16 residues.

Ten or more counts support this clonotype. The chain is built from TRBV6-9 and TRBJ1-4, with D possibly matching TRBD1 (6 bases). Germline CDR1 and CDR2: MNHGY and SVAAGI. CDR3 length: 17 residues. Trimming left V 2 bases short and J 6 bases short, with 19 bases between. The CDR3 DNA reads TGTGCCAGCAGTTATGAGGGGGTCGCCATTCCAGATGAAAAACTGTTTTTT. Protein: CASSYEGVAIPDEKLFF.

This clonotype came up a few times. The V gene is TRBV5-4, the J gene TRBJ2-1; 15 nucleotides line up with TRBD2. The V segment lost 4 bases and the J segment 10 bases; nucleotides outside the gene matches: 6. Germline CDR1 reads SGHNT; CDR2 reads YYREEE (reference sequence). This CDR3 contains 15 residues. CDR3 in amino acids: CASSPRTSGGAEQFF. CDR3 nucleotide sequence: TGTGCCAGCAGCCCCCGGACTAGCGGGGGGGCGGAGCAGTTCTTC.

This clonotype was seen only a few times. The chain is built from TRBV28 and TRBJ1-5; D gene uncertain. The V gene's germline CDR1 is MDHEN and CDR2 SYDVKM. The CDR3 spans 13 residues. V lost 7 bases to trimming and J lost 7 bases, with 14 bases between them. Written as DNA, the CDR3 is TGTGCCAGCATTCGGTCCCCCGGGCAGCCCCAGCATTTT. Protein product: CASIRSPGQPQHF.

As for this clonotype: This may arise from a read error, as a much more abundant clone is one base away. CDR3 in amino acids: CASSDSGTPGDQPQHF. CDR3 DNA: TGTGCCAGCAGCGACTCCGGGACCCCAGGGGATCAGCCCCAGCATTTT. The chain combines TRBV6-8 with TRBJ1-5, with D possibly being TRBD1 (6 bases). Germline lookup yields CDR1 MNHGY and CDR2 SAAAGT. The V end lost 6 bases, the J end lost 5 bases, and 20 bases lay between the germline ends. This CDR3 contains 16 residues.

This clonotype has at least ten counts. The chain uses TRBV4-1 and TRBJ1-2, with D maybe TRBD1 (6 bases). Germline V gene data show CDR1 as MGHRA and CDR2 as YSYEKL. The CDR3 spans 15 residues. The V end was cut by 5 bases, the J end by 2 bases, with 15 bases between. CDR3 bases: TGCGCCAGCAGCTCCCGGGGGGCAGACAACTATGGCTACACCTTC. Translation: CASSSRGADNYGYTF.

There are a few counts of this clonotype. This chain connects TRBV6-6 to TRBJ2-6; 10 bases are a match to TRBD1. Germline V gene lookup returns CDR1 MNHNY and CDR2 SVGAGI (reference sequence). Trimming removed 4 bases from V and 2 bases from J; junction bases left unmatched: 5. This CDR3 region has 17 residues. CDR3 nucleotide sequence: TGTGCCAGCAGTTCGGGACAGGGGACTACTGGGGCCAACGTCCTGACTTTC. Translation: CASSSGQGTTGANVLTF.

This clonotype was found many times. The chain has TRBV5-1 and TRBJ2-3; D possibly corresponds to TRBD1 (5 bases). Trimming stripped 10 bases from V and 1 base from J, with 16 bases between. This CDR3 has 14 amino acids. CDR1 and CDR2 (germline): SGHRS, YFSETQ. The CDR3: CASRPQGGTDTQYF. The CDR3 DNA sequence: TGCGCCTCCCGCCCCCAGGGCGGCACAGATACGCAGTATTTT.